This TCR beta chain was captured by sequencing in a study of CD8 T cells in Susac syndrome. TEMRA cells were FACS-enriched and CD8+ and CD4+ T cells negatively isolated. The RNA, about 0.45 to 1 ug, was put through reverse transcription using random hexamers. The authors amplified TCR beta CDR3 across 54 Vbeta and 13 Jbeta using immunoSEQ multiplex PCR. TCRdb re-derived calls from the immunoSEQ multiplex PCR reads in MiXCR, one entry per CDR3 protein. The sample shows 250,000 to 350,000 distinct CDR3 sequences, 80% to 90% of them seen only once. This clonotype has only a few counts. Germline loops: CDR1 MDHEN, CDR2 SYDVKM. The CDR3 runs 15 residues. V gave up 1 base and J gave up 0 bases, with 7 bases separating them.

The chain is built from TRBV28 and TRBJ2-1; D ambiguous. Input material: CD8+ T cells from PBMCs. The clonotype originates from a human donor with multiple sclerosis. CDR3 bases: TGTGCCAGCAGTTTATTGGCGGACTCCTACAATGAGCAGTTCTTC. The encoded protein is CASSLLADSYNEQFF.